This T cell receptor beta chain was recorded in a study of synovial regulatory T cells in juvenile arthritis. Study-wide results and limits: Synovial Tregs shared more CDR3 sequences with iaTregs than other blood Tregs. Compared with other blood Treg cells, inflammation-associated Treg cells had reduced TCR diversity.

In regard to this clone: No antigen is known for it.

Germline loops: CDR1 MGHDK, CDR2 SYGVNS. CDR3 length: 10 residues. The entry carries no DNA sequence. Donors were more than nine juvenile idiopathic arthritis patients with active disease. Some clones are missing from TCRdb's copy, which holds only in-frame ones; the method was immunoSEQ multiplex PCR. In all, the sample yields about 10,000 clones. This rearrangement joins TRBV25-1 to TRBJ2-6. The clonotype was recovered from a donor aged 2-30 years with juvenile idiopathic arthritis. The sequenced sample was Treg cells from blood. Subset: remaining (HLA-DR-negative) circulating blood Treg cells. The CDR3 loop reads CATGANVLTF.